The T cell receptor (beta chain) described here comes from a study of cytomegalovirus exposure and HLA in healthy donors. Findings and caveats of the study: For TCR beta chains, V- and J-gene trimming was later linked to a missense DCLRE1C variant. The authors enumerated roughly 180 TCR beta chains as linked to cytomegalovirus.

The germline gives CDR1 SGHRS, CDR2 YFSETQ. Losses at the gene ends were 3 bases for V and 6 bases for J; bases not matched to a gene: 6. The CDR3 is 14 amino acids. Comment on this clone: Its antigen remains unknown. This sample includes further DNA sequences coding for the same CDR3.

Donors sampled were nominally healthy, though unrecorded immune exposures were likely. Vbeta (60) and Jbeta (13) primers were used in the PCR. Assay used: immunoSEQ multiplex PCR; TCRdb lists only in-frame clones, some missing. This sample's clone table lists around 70,000 clones. The source is a woman aged 30 to 39 in good health and CMV-seronegative. Material for sequencing was PBMCs. V usage is TRBV5-1 and J usage is TRBJ2-7, with TRBD1 matching over 10 bases. CDR3 nucleotide sequence: TGCGCCAGCAGCTCGGGACAGGGGCTGCTCGAGCAGTACTTC. Its protein product is CASSSGQGLLEQYF.